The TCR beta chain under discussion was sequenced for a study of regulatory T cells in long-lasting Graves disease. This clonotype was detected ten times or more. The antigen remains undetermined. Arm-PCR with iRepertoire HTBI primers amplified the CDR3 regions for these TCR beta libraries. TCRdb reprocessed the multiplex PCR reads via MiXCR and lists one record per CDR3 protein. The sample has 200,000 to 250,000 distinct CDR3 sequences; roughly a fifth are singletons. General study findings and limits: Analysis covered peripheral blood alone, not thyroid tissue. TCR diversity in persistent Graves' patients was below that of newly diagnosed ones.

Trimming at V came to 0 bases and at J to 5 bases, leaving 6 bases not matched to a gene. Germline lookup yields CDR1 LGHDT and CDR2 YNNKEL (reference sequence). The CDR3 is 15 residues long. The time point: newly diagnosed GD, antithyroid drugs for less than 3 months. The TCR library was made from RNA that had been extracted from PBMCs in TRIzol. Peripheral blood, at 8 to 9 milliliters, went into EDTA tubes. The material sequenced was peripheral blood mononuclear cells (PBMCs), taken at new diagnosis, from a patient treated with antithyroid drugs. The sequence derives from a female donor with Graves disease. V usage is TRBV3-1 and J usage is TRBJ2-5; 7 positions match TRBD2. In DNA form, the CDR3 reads TGTGCCAGCAGCCAAGACTGGGGGGGGTCGGAGACCCAGTACTTC. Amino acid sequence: CASSQDWGGSETQYF.